This entry lists 31 T cell receptor beta chains sequenced from one sample in a study of T cell responses to AZD1222 COVID-19 vaccine. This table comes from immunoSEQ multiplex PCR, and its TCRdb copy is limited to in-frame clones, with some not included. The table lists about 150,000 clones, about 85% of them singletons, with around 3% in the top ten. The sequencing here drew on peripheral blood, taken on day 0 of AZD1222 vaccination. These receptors came from an adult in good health.

The chain carries TRBV5-1 and TRBJ2-7; D unclear. V lost 0 bases and J 0 bases, leaving 13 bases between the germline ends. The germline gives CDR1 SGHRS, CDR2 YFSETQ. The CDR3 length is 16 residues. DNA of the CDR3: TGCGCCAGCAGCTTGGGTGCAGGTTTCAACTCCTACGAGCAGTACTTC. It translates to CASSLGAGFNSYEQYF.

The chain links TRBV12-3 or TRBV12-4 to TRBJ2-7, with 7 nucleotides matching TRBD1. The CDR3 consists of 13 residues. Germline trimming cut 5 bases from V and 2 bases from J; bases unmatched to any gene: 3. The CDR3 nucleotides read TGTGCCAGCAGTGTGGGACAGACCTACGAGCAGTACTTC. Translating it yields CASSVGQTYEQYF.

This clone has just one count. The CDR3 here is CASSYGGRNTEAFF. In DNA, the CDR3 is TGTGCCAGCAGTTACGGGGGGAGGAACACTGAAGCTTTCTTT. The chain uses TRBV6-5 and TRBJ1-1, with D possibly TRBD1 on 5 matching bases. Deletions cut 2 bases from V and 1 base from J, with 8 bases between. CDR3 length: 14 residues. CDR1 and CDR2 (germline): MNHEY, SVGAGI.

In its sample, this clone was seen once. This chain joins TRBV4-3 and TRBJ2-7; D is possibly TRBD2 (7 bases). V lost 2 bases to trimming and J lost 6 bases, with 17 bases between them. This CDR3 contains 15 residues. Germline V gene sequence: CDR1 LGHNA, CDR2 YSLEER. The CDR3 DNA reads TGCGCCAGCAGCCAAAGGTTCCGGGGGGCTGGCGAGCAGTACTTC. Amino acid sequence: CASSQRFRGAGEQYF.

This chain connects TRBV11-2 to TRBJ1-2, with TRBD1 matching 10 bases. Germline-derived CDR1 and CDR2 are SGHAT and FQNNGV. This CDR3 is built from 15 residues. V was clipped by 1 base and J by 3 bases; unmatched bases: 2. CDR3 region: CASSLGTGGHYGYTF. Written as DNA, the CDR3 is TGTGCCAGCAGCTTAGGGACAGGGGGTCACTATGGCTACACCTTC.

The rearrangement uses TRBV25-1 and TRBJ1-1, with 10 bases aligning to TRBD1. The CDR3 contains 13 residues. Unmatched junction bases numbered 1, after V lost 5 bases and J lost 4 bases. The germline V gene encodes CDR1 MGHDK and CDR2 SYGVNS. CDR3 in amino acids: CASSRTGGTEAFF. For the CDR3, the DNA is TGTGCCAGCAGTAGGACAGGGGGCACTGAAGCTTTCTTT. Full variable domain (remainder filled in from reference TRBV25-1 and TRBJ1-1): EADIYQTPRYLVIGTGKKITLECSQTMGHDKMYWYQQDPGMELHLIHYSYGVNSTEKGDLSSESTVSRIRTEHFPLTLESARPSHTSQYLCASSRTGGTEAFFGQGTRLTVV.

V is TRBV4-3 and J is TRBJ1-5, with D possibly being TRBD1 (5 bases). V was trimmed by 0 bases and J by 7 bases, leaving 13 bases between them. The CDR3 is 15 residues long. Germline V gene lookup returns CDR1 LGHNA and CDR2 YSLEER. CDR3 in DNA: TGCGCCAGCAGCCAAGATGGGCAGGGCGAGCAGCCCCAGCATTTT. Its translation is CASSQDGQGEQPQHF.

The chain uses TRBV5-1 and TRBJ2-7; 9 bases fit TRBD1. The germline V gene has CDR1 SGHRS and CDR2 YFSETQ. The CDR3 loop spans 15 amino acids. The ends lost 0 bases at V and 4 bases at J; junction bases unmatched: 5. The CDR3 nucleotides read TGCGCCAGCAGCTTGGAAAGGACAGGGGTATACGAGCAGTACTTC. Protein: CASSLERTGVYEQYF.

This sequence joins TRBV5-4 and TRBJ2-5; TRBD2 matches at 12 bases. Germline V gene data show CDR1 as SGHNT and CDR2 as YYREEE (reference sequence). The V segment lost 0 bases and the J segment 5 bases; nucleotides outside the gene matches: 11. This CDR3 has 18 residues. For the CDR3, the DNA is TGTGCCAGCAGCTTGGACTTTGCTAGCGGGGGGGCAGGGGAGACCCAGTACTTC. This gives the protein CASSLDFASGGAGETQYF.

The gene calls are TRBV5-4 and TRBJ2-1; D might be TRBD2 (6 bases). Germline V gives CDR1 SGHNT, CDR2 YYREEE (reference sequence). V was pared by 4 bases and J by 4 bases, with 18 bases between. There are 16 residues in the CDR3. For the CDR3, the DNA is TGTGCCAGCAGCCCAGGCGGGACTGCAAAGTACAATGAGCAGTTCTTC. Its translation: CASSPGGTAKYNEQFF. Drawing the rest from reference TRBV5-4 and TRBJ2-1, the complete variable domain is ETGVTQSPTHLIKTRGQQVTLRCSSQSGHNTVSWYQQALGQGPQFIFQYYREEENGRGNFPPRFSGLQFPNYSSELNVNALELDDSALYLCASSPGGTAKYNEQFFGPGTRLTVL.

The gene calls are TRBV7-2 and TRBJ1-6, with a tentative D call TRBD1 (5 bases). Germline loops: CDR1 SGHTA, CDR2 FQGNSA. V was shortened by 7 bases and J by 7 bases, with 17 bases between the two germline ends. The CDR3 is made up of 15 amino acids. The CDR3 DNA follows: TGTGCCAGCACACCTCTAGGTGGGGACAATTCACCCCTCCACTTT. It encodes CASTPLGGDNSPLHF. Full variable domain (remainder filled in from reference TRBV7-2 and TRBJ1-6): GAGVSQSPSNKVTEKGKDVELRCDPISGHTALYWYRQSLGQGLEFLIYFQGNSAPDKSGLPSDRFSAERTGGSVSTLTIQRTQQEDSAVYLCASTPLGGDNSPLHFGNGTRLTVT.

In its sample, this clone was seen a few times. This chain's CDR3 is CASSIPGGPNNEQFF. DNA of the CDR3: TGTGCCAGTAGTATACCCGGGGGGCCTAACAATGAGCAGTTCTTC. The chain is built from TRBV19 and TRBJ2-1; tentative D call: TRBD2 (7 bases). From germline, CDR1 is LNHDA and CDR2 SQIVND (reference sequence). This CDR3 region has 15 residues. Trimming took 2 bases from V and 5 from J, leaving 13 bases between them.

This clone occurred once. The rearrangement links TRBV6-2 or TRBV6-3 to TRBJ1-2; D not certain. The germline V gene encodes CDR1 MNHEY and CDR2 SVGEGT. The CDR3 runs 11 residues. Trimming left V 5 bases short and J 8 bases short, with 9 bases between. CDR3 protein: CASSTLGGYTF. The CDR3 coding sequence is TGTGCCAGCAGTACGCTGGGGGGCTACACCTTC.

This sequence joins TRBV2 and TRBJ1-5, with 7 bases aligning to TRBD1. The CDR3 loop spans 14 amino acids. Germline V gene lookup returns CDR1 SNHLY and CDR2 FYNNEI. Trimming cost V 9 bases and J 2 bases; bases outside gene matches: 7. CDR3 DNA: TGTGCCAGTACACAGGGGAATGGCAATCAGCCCCAGCATTTT. It encodes CASTQGNGNQPQHF.

The V and J genes are TRBV6-5 and TRBJ1-2; D is possibly TRBD1 (6 bases). V lost 6 bases and J 5 bases, leaving 22 bases between the germline ends. The V gene's germline CDR1 is MNHEY and CDR2 SVGAGI. The CDR3 runs to 16 residues. The CDR3 bases are TGTGCCAGCAGCTACGGATCAACAGGGTCTACTTATGGCTACACCTTC. It yields the protein CASSYGSTGSTYGYTF.

The DNA for the CDR3 is TGTGCCAGCAGCCCAACGGGGGATACGCAGTATTTT. This codes for CASSPTGDTQYF. The chain has TRBV9 and TRBJ2-3, with D maybe TRBD2 (5 bases). The V gene's germline CDR1 is SGDLS and CDR2 YYNGEE. With 4 bases removed from V and 6 bases from J, the gap between germline ends came to 9 bases. This CDR3 contains 12 residues.

This clone was seen only a few times. The genes are TRBV4-3 and TRBJ2-1, with a weak D call TRBD1 (5 bases). The length of the CDR3 is 15 residues. Trimming pared 0 bases from V and 5 bases from J, leaving 11 bases between. CDR1 and CDR2 (germline): LGHNA, YSLEER. The DNA of the CDR3 is TGCGCCAGCAGCCAAGATCAGGGTTCCCACAATGAGCAGTTCTTC. Amino acids: CASSQDQGSHNEQFF.

This clone turned up a few times. The chain joins TRBV28 to TRBJ1-5, with 10 bases identical to TRBD1. CDR1 MDHEN and CDR2 SYDVKM come from the germline V gene. The CDR3 extends over 15 amino acids. V shed 9 bases, J shed 2 bases, and the junction held 7 bases outside the gene matches. The CDR3 bases are TGTGCCAGTAGGACAGGGGGAGAGGGCAATCAGCCCCAGCATTTT. Amino acids: CASRTGGEGNQPQHF.

The J gene is TRBJ2-1, the V gene TRBV7-2; 7 nucleotides match TRBD2. The V and J ends lost 1 base and 0 bases, in that order; junction bases with no gene match: 6. CDR3 size: 17 residues. Germline CDR1 reads SGHTA; CDR2 reads FQGNSA. CDR3 in DNA: TGTGCCAGCAGCTTAGGACTAGCCATCAGCTCCTACAATGAGCAGTTCTTC. Translated: CASSLGLAISSYNEQFF.

The rearrangement links TRBV12-3 or TRBV12-4 to TRBJ2-1, with D perhaps TRBD2 (6 bases). The CDR3 covers 13 residues. V gave up 1 base and J gave up 9 bases, with 10 bases separating them. The CDR3 protein is CASSLGRRVEQFF. CDR3 DNA sequence: TGTGCCAGCAGTTTAGGACGGAGGGTTGAGCAGTTCTTC.

Turning to this clone: The junction departs from the called germline gene at one end, perhaps through a read error. This CDR3 reads CASSLTGGGTDTQYF. CDR3 nucleotides: TGTGCCAGCAGCCTAACGGGAGGAGGGACAGATACGCAGTATTTT. This rearrangement joins TRBV7-3 to TRBJ2-3; 7 nucleotides align to TRBD2. This CDR3 spans 15 amino acids. Germline-derived CDR1 and CDR2 are SGHTA and FQGTGA.

The J gene is TRBJ1-4, the V gene TRBV6-6; D may be TRBD1 (5 bases). This CDR3 has 14 amino acids. Deletions cut 5 bases from V and 7 bases from J, with 14 bases between. Germline loops: CDR1 MNHNY, CDR2 SVGAGI (reference sequence). CDR3 sequence (DNA): TGTGCCAGCAGTAGAACAGGTGGGCGTGAAAAACTGTTTTTT. As protein: CASSRTGGREKLFF.

CDR3 nucleotide sequence: TGTGCCAGCAGTTCGGGACTAGCGGGGGGGACAGATACGCAGTATTTT. Amino acids: CASSSGLAGGTDTQYF. The chain employs TRBV2 and TRBJ2-3; TRBD2 matches 16 bases. Germline trimming cut 5 bases from V and 3 bases from J; bases unmatched to any gene: 2. This CDR3 is 16 amino acids long. From germline, CDR1 is SNHLY and CDR2 FYNNEI.

This chain uses TRBV29-1 with TRBJ1-1; no clear D gene. With 0 bases removed from V and 1 base from J, the gap between germline ends came to 6 bases. The CDR3 is 13 amino acids. Germline-derived CDR1 and CDR2 are SQVTM and ANQGSEA. CDR3 DNA sequence: TGCAGCGTTGAAGATCTCACGAACACTGAAGCTTTCTTT. This translates into CSVEDLTNTEAFF.

The table lists this clone with a count of one. V is TRBV4-1 and J is TRBJ2-3; D not certain. Germline CDR1 MGHRA, CDR2 YSYEKL. CDR3 size: 16 residues. Trimming cost V 3 bases and J 0 bases, with 13 bases left between them. Here the CDR3 reads CASSQVLRSSTDTQYF. The CDR3, as DNA: TGCGCCAGCAGCCAGGTACTACGATCTAGCACAGATACGCAGTATTTT.

V is TRBV5-5 and J is TRBJ1-1; a weak D match, TRBD1 (6 bases). In germline, CDR1 is SGHKS, CDR2 YYEKEE (reference sequence). V was trimmed by 0 bases and J by 9 bases, leaving 18 bases between them. The length of the CDR3 is 15 residues. The CDR3 region is CASSLAPGGTLQAFF. In DNA form, the CDR3 reads TGTGCCAGCAGCTTGGCCCCGGGGGGCACCCTGCAAGCTTTCTTT.

The rearrangement joins TRBV18 to TRBJ1-5; the D is unclear. The CDR3 is made up of 13 amino acids. Trimming shortened V by 6 bases and J by 0 bases, and 6 bases separated the two germline ends. Per the germline V gene, CDR1 is KGHSH and CDR2 is LQKENI. The DNA of the CDR3 is TGTGCCAGCTCCCCTTATAGCAATCAGCCCCAGCATTTT. Protein sequence: CASSPYSNQPQHF.

V is TRBV5-1 and J is TRBJ2-5; 9 bases match TRBD2. With V trimmed by 6 bases and J by 7 bases, 19 bases remained unmatched. Germline lookup yields CDR1 SGHRS and CDR2 YFSETQ. This CDR3 region has 17 residues. CDR3: CASTKQLMTSGGGTQYF. For the CDR3, the DNA is TGCGCCAGCACCAAGCAACTGATGACTAGCGGAGGGGGGACCCAGTACTTC.

This clone appeared a single time. Here the CDR3 reads CASSPKIAAQETQYF. The CDR3 nucleotides are TGTGCCAGCAGCCCAAAGATCGCTGCGCAAGAGACCCAGTACTTC. The chain combines TRBV5-5 with TRBJ2-5; no clear D. CDR1 is SGHKS, CDR2 YYEKEE, per germline (reference sequence). This CDR3 comprises 15 residues. The V end lost 4 bases, the J end lost 2 bases, and 15 bases lay between the germline ends. Full variable domain (missing parts from reference TRBV5-5 and TRBJ2-5): DAGVTQSPTHLIKTRGQQVTLRCSPISGHKSVSWYQQVLGQGPQFIFQYYEKEERGRGNFPDRFSARQFPNYSSELNVNALLLGDSALYLCASSPKIAAQETQYFGPGTRLLVL.

The rearrangement uses TRBV25-1 and TRBJ1-2; D gene uncertain. V dropped 3 bases and J dropped 4 bases, with 12 bases sitting between them. Germline CDR1 MGHDK, CDR2 SYGVNS. The CDR3 length is 14 residues. The CDR3 loop reads CASSDRRPGYGYTF. The DNA for the CDR3 is TGTGCCAGCAGTGATCGACGGCCGGGCTATGGCTACACCTTC.

This rearrangement joins TRBV6-1 to TRBJ1-6, with D possibly matching TRBD1 (5 bases). V was trimmed by 0 bases and J by 0 bases, leaving 12 bases between them. Germline CDR1 is MNHNS and CDR2 is SASEGT. The CDR3 totals 18 residues. CDR3 region: CASSEAGQGYSYNSPLHF. CDR3 sequence (DNA): TGTGCCAGCAGTGAAGCGGGTCAGGGATACTCCTATAATTCACCCCTCCACTTT.